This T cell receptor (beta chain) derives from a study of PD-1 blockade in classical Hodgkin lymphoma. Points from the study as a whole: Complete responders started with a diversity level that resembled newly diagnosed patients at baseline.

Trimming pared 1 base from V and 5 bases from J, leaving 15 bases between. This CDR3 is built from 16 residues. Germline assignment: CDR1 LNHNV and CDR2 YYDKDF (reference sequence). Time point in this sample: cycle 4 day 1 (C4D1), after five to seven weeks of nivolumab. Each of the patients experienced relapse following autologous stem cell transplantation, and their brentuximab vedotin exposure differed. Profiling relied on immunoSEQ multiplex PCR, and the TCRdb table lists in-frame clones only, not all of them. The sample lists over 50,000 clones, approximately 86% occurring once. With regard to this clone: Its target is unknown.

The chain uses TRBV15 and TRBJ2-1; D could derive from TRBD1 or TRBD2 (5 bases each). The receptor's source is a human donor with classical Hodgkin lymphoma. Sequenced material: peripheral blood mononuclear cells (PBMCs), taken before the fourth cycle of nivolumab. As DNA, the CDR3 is TGTGCCACCAGCAGAGGCTCCGGGACCAATCACAATGAGCAGTTCTTC. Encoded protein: CATSRGSGTNHNEQFF.